Below are 8 T cell receptor beta chains sequenced from a single sample in a study of long-term antiretroviral therapy in people with HIV. At survey level, the immunoSEQ assay was run in its v3.0 version. The method was immunoSEQ multiplex PCR; TCRdb's version includes in-frame clones alone and lacks a portion of them. The sample contains around 22,000 clones, 85% to 95% of which appear only once. This sample comprised unsorted PBMCs, obtained roughly 5.1 years after starting antiretroviral therapy. The receptors originated from a woman aged 45-65 years with HIV.

The gene calls are TRBV7-9 and TRBJ2-5; D ambiguous. The CDR3 has 14 residues. The V end lost 1 base, the J end lost 4 bases, and 10 bases lay between the germline ends. In germline, CDR1 is SEHNR, CDR2 FQNEAQ (reference sequence). The CDR3 nucleotides are TGTGCCAGCAGCTTAGTGGTGGGTTTAGAGACCCAGTACTTC. The encoded protein is CASSLVVGLETQYF.

V gene TRBV6-5 combines with J gene TRBJ2-2; D is uncertain. CDR3 length: 12 residues. Looked up from germline, CDR1 is MNHEY and CDR2 is SVGAGI. With 0 bases removed from V and 4 bases from J, the gap between germline ends came to 0 bases. The CDR3 is CASSYSTGELFF. DNA of the CDR3: TGTGCCAGCAGTTACTCCACCGGGGAGCTGTTTTTT.

The V gene is TRBV5-1, the J gene TRBJ1-1; 7 nucleotides line up with TRBD1. The germline CDR1 and CDR2 sequences are SGHRS and YFSETQ. The CDR3 is made up of 13 amino acids. J lost 7 bases, V lost 3 bases, and 6 bases had no gene match. The CDR3 DNA reads as TGCGCCAGCAGCTCCGACAGGGAGGGTGAAGCTTTCTTT. The encoded protein is CASSSDREGEAFF.

This sequence joins TRBV5-1 and TRBJ1-1; D remains ambiguous. V was cut by 4 bases and J by 1 base, with 8 bases left in between. The V gene's germline CDR1 is SGHRS and CDR2 YFSETQ. The CDR3 runs 13 residues. CDR3 region: CASSLSENTEAFF. CDR3 DNA: TGCGCCAGCAGCCTCTCGGAGAACACTGAAGCTTTCTTT.

The chain couples TRBV14 to TRBJ1-1; D gene ambiguous. V was trimmed by 4 bases and J by 4 bases, leaving 19 bases between them. Germline CDR1 is SGHDN and CDR2 is FVKESK. CDR3 size: 16 residues. The chain's CDR3 is CASSPRPAEGVTEAFF. CDR3 sequence (DNA): TGTGCCAGCAGCCCGCGTCCCGCGGAGGGCGTCACTGAAGCTTTCTTT.

Only one count was recorded for this clone. The junction departs from the called germline gene at one end, perhaps through a read error. The chain joins TRBV7-7 to TRBJ2-3, with D uncertain. In germline, CDR1 is SSHAT, CDR2 FNYEAQ (reference sequence). This CDR3 is built from 14 residues. For the CDR3, the DNA is TGTGCTAGCAGCCCCCAGGACCCCACAGATACGCAGTATTTT. Translation: CASSPQDPTDTQYF.

This clone is a singleton in its sample. The chain joins TRBV27 to TRBJ2-6; D may be TRBD1 (6 bases). Trimming removed 3 bases from V and 0 bases from J, with 12 bases in between. CDR1 MNHEY and CDR2 SMNVEV come from the germline V gene (reference sequence). The CDR3 runs 17 residues. In DNA form, the CDR3 reads TGTGCCAGCAGTTTTGGCAGGGGATCCTCTGGGGCCAACGTCCTGACTTTC. Amino acid sequence: CASSFGRGSSGANVLTF.

This clone was detected once. This sequence joins TRBV19 and TRBJ1-5; D remains unclear. The CDR3 is 11 residues long. Germline-derived CDR1 and CDR2 are LNHDA and SQIVND (reference sequence). V lost 6 bases and J lost 9, with 9 bases in between. CDR3 sequence reads: CASSQNGPQHF. The CDR3 DNA is TGTGCCAGTAGCCAGAATGGGCCCCAGCATTTT.